Following are 32 T cell receptor beta chains from one sample sequenced in a study of Ad26.COV2.S vaccination and SARS-CoV-2 variants. Treatment meaning: over 15 received Ad26.COV2.S at low or high dose, single or two shots; 5 received placebo; per-sample allocation not given. Following the first vaccine or placebo injection, samples were taken on day 63. Libraries were prepared by immunoSEQ multiplex PCR; TCRdb keeps only in-frame clonotypes and omits some of them. The sample lists approximately 300,000 clones, around four fifths occurring once. The source was peripheral blood, collected in a trial of Ad26.COV2.S vaccine versus placebo. These receptors were collected from a person aged 18-65 years who received the Ad26.COV2.S COVID-19 vaccine or a placebo.

The gene calls are TRBV2 and TRBJ2-1; 9 bases are shared with TRBD1. V was pared by 6 bases and J by 5 bases, with 8 bases of the junction left unmatched. The CDR3 spans 15 residues. Germline V gene lookup returns CDR1 SNHLY and CDR2 FYNNEI. The CDR3 spells CASRTRQGDHNEQFF. The CDR3 bases are TGTGCCAGCAGAACAAGACAGGGGGACCACAATGAGCAGTTCTTC.

This chain connects TRBV18 to TRBJ1-5, with D possibly matching TRBD1 (6 bases). V lost 3 bases, J lost 3 bases, and 15 bases lay in between. In germline, CDR1 is KGHSH, CDR2 LQKENI. This CDR3 has 16 amino acids. Here the CDR3 DNA reads TGTGCCAGCTCACCCCACGGGGGGGCCTCCAATCAGCCCCAGCATTTT. Its translation is CASSPHGGASNQPQHF.

The chain carries TRBV6-1 and TRBJ2-5, with 16 bases aligning to TRBD2. The CDR3 runs to 20 residues. Germline V gives CDR1 MNHNS, CDR2 SASEGT. The trim removed 4 bases at V and 4 bases at J, leaving 15 bases unmatched. In DNA form, the CDR3 reads TGTGCCAGCAGTGCATTGATACCGGGACTAGCGGGGGGGCCCCGAGAGACCCAGTACTTC. Translated: CASSALIPGLAGGPRETQYF.

The chain has TRBV7-2 and TRBJ2-1; D is possibly TRBD2 (6 bases). V lost 3 bases and J lost 9, with 15 bases in between. The CDR3 is 14 amino acids. The germline V gene encodes CDR1 SGHTA and CDR2 FQGNSA. CDR3 bases: TGTGCCAGCAGCTTTCAGACTAGTTCGGTTGAGCAGTTCTTC. Protein: CASSFQTSSVEQFF.

This chain connects TRBV6-5 to TRBJ2-2, with a weak D call TRBD1 (6 bases). The CDR3 totals 15 residues. Germline V gives CDR1 MNHEY, CDR2 SVGAGI. The ends were cut back, 6 bases at V and 2 bases at J, with 13 bases in the middle. In DNA form, the CDR3 reads TGTGCCAGCAGCAAACCGGGACAAAACACCGGGGAGCTGTTTTTT. Residues: CASSKPGQNTGELFF.

This chain links TRBV7-2 with TRBJ2-2, with no clear D. The V gene lost 7 bases and the J gene lost 1 base, with 10 bases spanning the gap. Germline values: CDR1 SGHTA, CDR2 FQGNSA. This CDR3 region has 14 residues. CDR3 sequence reads: CASNVGGNTGELFF. The CDR3, as DNA: TGTGCCAGCAATGTGGGCGGGAACACCGGGGAGCTGTTTTTT.

The chain links TRBV4-1 to TRBJ1-5; tentative D call: TRBD1 (5 bases). The germline V gene encodes CDR1 MGHRA and CDR2 YSYEKL. V lost 0 bases, J lost 4 bases, and 13 bases lay in between. There are 16 residues in the CDR3. The CDR3 spells CASSQERTLSNQPQHF. The CDR3 DNA follows: TGCGCCAGCAGCCAAGAGAGGACACTCAGTAATCAGCCCCAGCATTTT.

The rearrangement links TRBV7-9 to TRBJ1-4; 7 nucleotides line up with TRBD1. The junction had 5 bases not matched to a gene; V was cut back by 4 bases and J by 6 bases. Germline CDR1 is SEHNR and CDR2 is FQNEAQ (reference sequence). The CDR3 has 14 residues. CDR3 bases: TGTGCCAGCAGCTCGACAGGGAGGGATGAAAAACTGTTTTTT. It yields the protein CASSSTGRDEKLFF.

The V call is TRBV6-2 or TRBV6-3, the J call TRBJ2-3; D unresolved. Trimming pared 0 bases from V and 0 bases from J, leaving 7 bases between. Germline lookup yields CDR1 MNHEY and CDR2 SVGEGT. CDR3 length: 15 residues. The DNA for the CDR3 is TGTGCCAGCAGTTACTCAGGGTGGAGCACAGATACGCAGTATTTT. Translated, it gives CASSYSGWSTDTQYF.

The rearrangement uses TRBV11-3 and TRBJ1-1; TRBD1 is a possible D gene (6 bases). CDR1 is SGHNT, CDR2 YENEEA, per germline. This CDR3 contains 13 residues. The V gene lost 0 bases and the J gene lost 11 bases, with 13 bases spanning the gap. The CDR3 loop reads CASSLERTGKAFF. The CDR3 nucleotides are TGTGCCAGCAGCTTAGAACGAACAGGGAAGGCTTTCTTT.

The chain is built from TRBV24-1 and TRBJ2-3, with D unresolved. The CDR3 totals 11 residues. The germline V gene has CDR1 KGHDR and CDR2 SFDVKD. V gave up 9 bases and J gave up 0 bases, with 3 bases separating them. This CDR3 reads CATGSTDTQYF. The CDR3 DNA reads as TGTGCCACCGGCAGCACAGATACGCAGTATTTT.

The chain joins TRBV19 to TRBJ2-7; 11 nucleotides align to TRBD1. CDR3 size: 14 residues. Germline loops: CDR1 LNHDA, CDR2 SQIVND (reference sequence). V trimming: 3 bases; J trimming: 3 bases; junction bases outside the gene matches: 1. The DNA for the CDR3 is TGTGCCAGTAGTATGGGGACAGGGGGCTACGAGCAGTACTTC. Amino acid sequence: CASSMGTGGYEQYF.

This clone was detected a few times. This rearrangement joins TRBV7-2 to TRBJ2-7, with D perhaps assigned TRBD1 or TRBD2 (5 bases each). Germline V lookup: CDR1 SGHTA, CDR2 FQGNSA. This CDR3 is 17 amino acids long. The V and J ends lost 8 bases and 1 base respectively, with 24 bases between them. CDR3 nucleotides: TGTGCCAGCGGCCTACCCAACCGGGGCGGTGGGTCCTACGAGCAGTACTTC. Protein product: CASGLPNRGGGSYEQYF.

The V and J genes are TRBV5-1 and TRBJ2-1, with 8 bases lining up with TRBD2. CDR3 length: 16 residues. Trimming took 2 bases from V and 2 from J; bases not matched to a gene: 6. Germline loops: CDR1 SGHRS, CDR2 YFSETQ. The CDR3 sequence: CASSLPAGGTYNEQFF. CDR3 DNA: TGCGCCAGCAGCTTACCCGCGGGGGGAACCTACAATGAGCAGTTCTTC.

The chain links TRBV9 to TRBJ2-1, with 16 bases fitting TRBD2. CDR1 and CDR2 from the germline V gene are SGDLS and YYNGEE. With V trimmed by 2 bases and J by 4 bases, 6 bases remained unmatched. The CDR3 has 18 residues. The CDR3 loop reads CASSVSGLAGGPYNEQFF. In DNA, the CDR3 is TGTGCCAGCAGCGTCTCGGGACTAGCGGGGGGGCCTTACAATGAGCAGTTCTTC.

The V gene is TRBV18, the J gene TRBJ2-2; D gene unclear. Germline loops: CDR1 KGHSH, CDR2 LQKENI. The length of the CDR3 is 14 residues. Between the trimmed V and J ends, which lost 3 bases and 1 base, there was a span of 6 bases. The chain's CDR3 is CASSPYRNTGELFF. CDR3 DNA: TGTGCCAGCTCACCGTACAGGAACACCGGGGAGCTGTTTTTT.

The DNA for the CDR3 is TGCGCCAGCAATCGGGTGGGGGGGTCTAGCACAGATACGCAGTATTTT. It is translated as CASNRVGGSSTDTQYF. The chain couples TRBV4-1 to TRBJ2-3, with 7 bases aligning to TRBD2. The CDR3 spans 16 residues. The V gene's germline CDR1 is MGHRA and CDR2 YSYEKL. Trimming removed 7 bases from V and 0 bases from J; junction bases left unmatched: 10.

The rearrangement links TRBV28 to TRBJ1-3; TRBD1 is a possible D gene (6 bases). The CDR3 runs 15 residues. Germline assignment: CDR1 MDHEN and CDR2 SYDVKM. The ends were cut back, 7 bases at V and 2 bases at J, with 15 bases in the middle. DNA for the CDR3: TGTGCCAGCACCCTCCGGGGGGCGACTGGAAACACCATATATTTT. This sequence encodes CASTLRGATGNTIYF.

Remarks on this clone: The same CDR3 also results from other DNA sequences found in this sample. This chain joins TRBV5-1 and TRBJ2-3; possible D gene TRBD1, 5 bases. In germline, CDR1 is SGHRS, CDR2 YFSETQ. The CDR3 has 12 residues. V lost 0 bases and J 6 bases, leaving 5 bases between the germline ends. The CDR3 DNA follows: TGCGCCAGCAGCTTGGAGGGGGATACGCAGTATTTT. Translation gives CASSLEGDTQYF.

This clone was counted a single time. The genes are TRBV5-6 and TRBJ2-1; 9 nucleotides align to TRBD2. CDR3 length equals 19 residues. Germline V CDR1 and CDR2: SGHDT, YYEEEE. With V trimmed by 8 bases and J by 1 base, 19 bases remained unmatched. The CDR3 loop is CASTAQALSGGLSYNEQFF. In DNA form, the CDR3 reads TGTGCCAGTACGGCGCAAGCTTTAAGCGGGGGGCTATCCTACAATGAGCAGTTCTTC.

The J gene is TRBJ2-5, the V gene TRBV18; no reliable D call. Germline CDR1 is KGHSH and CDR2 is LQKENI. The CDR3 covers 14 residues. With 0 bases removed from V and 5 bases from J, the gap between germline ends came to 10 bases. The CDR3 loop is CASSPPEGKETQYF. The CDR3 DNA follows: TGTGCCAGCTCACCACCGGAAGGGAAGGAGACCCAGTACTTC.

The chain links TRBV9 to TRBJ1-5; D remains unclear. CDR3 size: 15 residues. The V end was cut by 0 bases, the J end by 1 base, with 8 bases between. Germline V gene data show CDR1 as SGDLS and CDR2 as YYNGEE. CDR3 DNA sequence: TGTGCCAGCAGCGTAGGGCCAACAAGCAATCAGCCCCAGCATTTT. Its translation: CASSVGPTSNQPQHF.

This clone came up a few times. The chain joins TRBV5-4 to TRBJ1-1; the D is unclear. The germline CDR1 and CDR2 sequences are SGHNT and YYREEE (reference sequence). CDR3 length equals 17 residues. The germline V and J ends were trimmed by 3 bases and 1 base, with 19 bases remaining between them. In nucleotides, the CDR3 is TGTGCCAGCAGCTCCCCGGCCAAAAGTCGGGCGAACACTGAAGCTTTCTTT. Translation gives CASSSPAKSRANTEAFF.

This chain connects TRBV28 to TRBJ2-7; D is perhaps TRBD1 (5 bases). The CDR3 sequence is 13 residues long. Trimming pared 5 bases from V and 4 bases from J, leaving 12 bases between. Germline V CDR1 and CDR2: MDHEN, SYDVKM. In nucleotides, the CDR3 is TGTGCCAGCAGTGACAGCCAGTCTTACGAGCAGTACTTC. It yields the protein CASSDSQSYEQYF.

The chain recombines TRBV5-4 with TRBJ2-3, with unresolved D. V was shortened by 4 bases and J by 2 bases, with 8 bases between the two germline ends. The CDR3 loop spans 13 amino acids. In germline, CDR1 is SGHNT, CDR2 YYREEE (reference sequence). Here the CDR3 DNA reads TGTGCCAGCAGCGGAACAGCCACAGATACGCAGTATTTT. It translates to CASSGTATDTQYF. The variable domain in full, completed from reference TRBV5-4 and TRBJ2-3, reads ETGVTQSPTHLIKTRGQQVTLRCSSQSGHNTVSWYQQALGQGPQFIFQYYREEENGRGNFPPRFSGLQFPNYSSELNVNALELDDSALYLCASSGTATDTQYFGPGTRLTVL.

This clone was found once. The chain uses TRBV4-1 and TRBJ2-7; D might be TRBD2 (6 bases). Germline CDR1 reads MGHRA; CDR2 reads YSYEKL. This CDR3 is 13 amino acids long. Deletions cut 3 bases from V and 9 bases from J, with 15 bases between. The CDR3 DNA follows: TGCGCCAGCAGCCATATAGGGACCGGGGGGCAGTACTTC. Translated, it gives CASSHIGTGGQYF.

Comment on this clone: Germline is not matched at one junction end, which may reflect a read error. The CDR3 DNA reads as TGTGCCTGGAGTCCCGCCCGAGGGGGAGGCTTC. Its protein is CAWSPARGGGF. The chain joins TRBV30 to TRBJ1-2, with D possibly matching TRBD1 (6 bases). Germline lookup yields CDR1 GTSNPN and CDR2 SVGIG (reference sequence). This CDR3 comprises 11 residues.

This chain joins TRBV2 and TRBJ2-5, with a possible D match to TRBD1 (5 bases). Germline CDR1 and CDR2: SNHLY and FYNNEI. This CDR3 is built from 11 residues. V was trimmed by 8 bases and J by 5 bases, leaving 9 bases between them. In DNA form, the CDR3 reads TGTGCCAGCGGAGACAGTGAGACCCAGTACTTC. Translated: CASGDSETQYF.

The chain joins TRBV5-1 to TRBJ1-6; TRBD1 matches at 10 bases. This CDR3 has 15 amino acids. V gave up 5 bases and J gave up 10 bases; unmatched junction bases: 9. Germline CDR1 reads SGHRS; CDR2 reads YFSETQ. Here the CDR3 reads CASSLTGGGWSPLHF. The DNA of the CDR3 is TGCGCCAGCAGTCTGACAGGGGGCGGCTGGTCACCCCTCCACTTT. The full variable domain, with the rest looked up from reference TRBV5-1 and TRBJ1-6, is KAGVTQTPRYLIKTRGQQVTLSCSPISGHRSVSWYQQTPGQGLQFLFEYFSETQRNKGNFPGRFSGRQFSNSRSEMNVSTLELGDSALYLCASSLTGGGWSPLHFGNGTRLTVT.

The chain employs TRBV5-4 and TRBJ2-2; D is perhaps TRBD2 (7 bases). The CDR3 is 14 residues long. V dropped 5 bases and J dropped 8 bases, with 16 bases sitting between them. The germline CDR1 and CDR2 sequences are SGHNT and YYREEE (reference sequence). The CDR3 loop is CASSSRGALGELFF. Written as DNA, the CDR3 is TGTGCCAGCAGTTCCCGGGGGGCGCTTGGGGAGCTGTTTTTT.

The chain couples TRBV2 to TRBJ1-1; 8 bases are a match to TRBD1. The CDR3 loop spans 13 amino acids. V lost 6 bases, J lost 4 bases, and 4 bases stayed unmatched. Germline CDR1 reads SNHLY; CDR2 reads FYNNEI. The CDR3 DNA sequence: TGTGCCAGCAGGACAGGGGAGGGCACTGAAGCTTTCTTT. Amino acids: CASRTGEGTEAFF.

The rearrangement links TRBV5-6 to TRBJ2-7, with 10 bases lining up with TRBD2. From germline, CDR1 is SGHDT and CDR2 YYEEEE. The J segment lost 5 bases and the V segment lost 5 bases, leaving 7 bases of the junction unmatched. CDR3 length: 14 amino acids. The CDR3 region is CASRILAGIDEQYF. DNA for the CDR3: TGTGCCAGCAGGATACTAGCGGGGATCGACGAGCAGTACTTC.